This TCR beta chain was observed in a study of Graves' ophthalmopathy and Graves' hyperthyroidism. The V gene's germline CDR1 is GTSNPN and CDR2 SVGIG (reference sequence). Deletions cut 0 bases from V and 4 bases from J, with 6 bases between. CDR3 size: 12 residues. Certain patients were not enrolled. These were patients with other autoimmune diseases, uncontrolled infections, pregnancy or lactation. Amplified TCR beta CDR3 regions were obtained using RNA transcripts as template. Investigators did first-round RT-PCR with HTBI primers, then second-round multiplex PCR. TCRdb re-called the multiplex PCR reads through MiXCR, storing one row per CDR3 protein. Among about 160,000 distinct CDR3 sequences listed, 39% were seen once.

This sequence was found in a man aged 25 to 45 with Graves' ophthalmopathy. The specimen was peripheral blood. The V gene is TRBV30, the J gene TRBJ2-5; no reliable D call. The CDR3 sequence: CAWSVMRETQYF. CDR3 bases: TGTGCCTGGAGTGTGATGAGAGAGACCCAGTACTTC.